This T cell receptor (beta chain) emerged from a study of blood T cell dynamics during melanoma immunotherapy. Indicated time point: pre-treatment baseline. Profiled with immunoSEQ multiplex PCR; TCRdb holds only in-frame clones, not every one. The sample lists about 13,000 clones, about 90% seen once, with 0.18% in the top ten. This clone has only one observation. This sequence originates from a human donor with melanoma. The sequencing here drew on effector memory CD8+ T cells from blood, taken from a patient treated with checkpoint blockade.

The CDR3 here is CASSGYVGGSIAYEQYF. The DNA for the CDR3 is TGTGCCAGCAGCGGTTATGTGGGGGGGTCGATAGCCTACGAGCAGTACTTC. The rearrangement joins TRBV7-9 to TRBJ2-7; TRBD2 agrees at 7 bases. The CDR3 totals 17 residues. CDR1 and CDR2 (germline): SEHNR, FQNEAQ (reference sequence). The J segment lost 2 bases and the V segment lost 5 bases, leaving 15 bases of the junction unmatched.